Sequencing of this TCR beta chain was carried out in a study of beta chain features in type 1 diabetes. Study observations and caveats: Patients and controls would share equally any PCR tilt toward shorter templates. TCRB CDR3s from Type 1 diabetes patients were moderately but significantly shorter in all four CD4+ subsets.

V dropped 3 bases and J dropped 0; count of bases not matched to a gene: 4. This CDR3 spans 16 amino acids. Germline V CDR1 and CDR2: SGHNT, YYREEE (reference sequence). To note about this clone: The target antigen is unknown.

The study reverse transcribed the entire isolated RNA, so it sequenced expressed TCRB transcripts. Sequencing used immunoSEQ multiplex PCR; TCRdb keeps in-frame clones, though not all of them. Of some 160,000 clones in the sample, approximately 9.9% were seen once. Purity exceeded 95% in all sorted populations. V gene TRBV5-4 combines with J gene TRBJ2-7, with 12 bases fitting TRBD2. The material sequenced was central memory CD4+ T cells from blood. The sequence came from a woman aged 18-35 years in good health. The CDR3 is CASSSGLAGTSYEQYF. The CDR3 nucleotides are TGTGCCAGCAGCTCCGGACTAGCGGGGACCTCCTACGAGCAGTACTTC.